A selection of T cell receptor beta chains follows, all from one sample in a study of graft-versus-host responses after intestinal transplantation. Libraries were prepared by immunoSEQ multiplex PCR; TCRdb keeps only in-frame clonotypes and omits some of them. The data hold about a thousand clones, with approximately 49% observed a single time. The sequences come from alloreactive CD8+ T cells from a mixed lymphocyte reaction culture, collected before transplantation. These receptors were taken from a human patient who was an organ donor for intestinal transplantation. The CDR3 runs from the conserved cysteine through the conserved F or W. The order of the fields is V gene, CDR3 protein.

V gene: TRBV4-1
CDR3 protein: CASSQDSPADYGLAGQETQYF

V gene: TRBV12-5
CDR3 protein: CASGLVRCWAFF

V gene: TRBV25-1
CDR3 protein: CASSDRGMNTEAFF

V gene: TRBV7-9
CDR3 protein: CASSLLESGQETQYF

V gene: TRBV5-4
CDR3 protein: CASSLWTGGYEQYF

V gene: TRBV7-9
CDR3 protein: CASSETGNQPQHF

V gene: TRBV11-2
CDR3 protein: CASSWTSGGYTDTQYF

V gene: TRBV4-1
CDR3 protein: CASSQPGQGAYNEQFF

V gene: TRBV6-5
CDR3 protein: CASSYPGPSGSEQYF

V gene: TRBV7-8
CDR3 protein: CASSWTGGTEAFF

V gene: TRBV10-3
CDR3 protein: CAISEKREGPYEQYF

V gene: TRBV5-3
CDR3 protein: CARSWAGARGSGANVLTF

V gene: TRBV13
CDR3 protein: CASSLGRGGPNYGYTF

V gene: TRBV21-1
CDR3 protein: CASDQRGHGELFF

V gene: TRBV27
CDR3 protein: CASSFRTGGTEAFF

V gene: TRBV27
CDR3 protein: CASSLAASTEAFF

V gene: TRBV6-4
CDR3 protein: CASSDSGTSGTDTQYF

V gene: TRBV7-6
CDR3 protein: CASSPRGGAASYEQYF

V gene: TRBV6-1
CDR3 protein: CASSWMGTNTEAFF

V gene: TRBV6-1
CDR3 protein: CASRGTGGNQPQHF

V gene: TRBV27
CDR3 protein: CASSFRFNSHEQYF

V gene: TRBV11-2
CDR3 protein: CASSLGVAYEQYF

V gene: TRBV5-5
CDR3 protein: CASSLWTGGYEQYF

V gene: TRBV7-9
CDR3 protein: CASSLTLIEQFF

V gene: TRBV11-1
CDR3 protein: CASSPERLAGDEQYF

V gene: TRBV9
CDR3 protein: CASSVAGVTDTQYF

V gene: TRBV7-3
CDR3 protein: CASSLEGAGREQYF

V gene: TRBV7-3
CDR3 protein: CASSLGTSTYNEQFF

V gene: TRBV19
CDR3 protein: CASSIDGGEETQYF

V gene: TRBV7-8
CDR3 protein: CASSLSENTEAFF

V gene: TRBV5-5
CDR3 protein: CASSLVGQIQETQYF

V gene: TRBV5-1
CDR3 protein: CASSLGLVTTDTQYF

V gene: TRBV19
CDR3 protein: CASSMASIGYEQYF

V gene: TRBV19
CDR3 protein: CASSIGRAFYGYTF

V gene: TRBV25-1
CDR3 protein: CASRGQGGETQYF

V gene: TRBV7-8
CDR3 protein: CASSLNIGGTGYTF

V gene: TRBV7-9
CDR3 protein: CASSLSGLANEQYF

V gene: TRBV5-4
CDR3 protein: CASSLGGRSTDTQYF

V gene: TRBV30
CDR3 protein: CAWSVPDQPQHF

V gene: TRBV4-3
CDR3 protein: CASSQNGDYTEAFF

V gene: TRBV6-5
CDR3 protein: CASSPSVRTFYEQYF

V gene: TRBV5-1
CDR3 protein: CASSAQLGQNYGYTF

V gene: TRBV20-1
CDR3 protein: CSARGYTF

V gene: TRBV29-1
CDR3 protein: CSVEDIGTQYF

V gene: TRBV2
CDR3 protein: CASSASPSSYNEQFF

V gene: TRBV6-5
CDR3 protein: CASSPAGTGNYEQYF

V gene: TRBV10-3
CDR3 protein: CAISDNSREVWDTQYF

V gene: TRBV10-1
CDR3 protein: CASSEEGTNTGELFF

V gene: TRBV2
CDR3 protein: CASSTLTGGPYEQYF

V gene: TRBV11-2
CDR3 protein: CASTPGQGLWGYTF

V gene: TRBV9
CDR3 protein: CASSPFSGRTGELFF

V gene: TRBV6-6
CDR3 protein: CASGPYSNQPQHF

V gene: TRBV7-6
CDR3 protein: CASSPALGSPYGYTF

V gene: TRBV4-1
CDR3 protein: CASSQRDYWGEQYF

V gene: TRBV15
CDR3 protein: CATSRDRQNHEQFF

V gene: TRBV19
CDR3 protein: CASGRTASSYEQYF

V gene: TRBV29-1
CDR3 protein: CSVEESWRGNYNEQFF